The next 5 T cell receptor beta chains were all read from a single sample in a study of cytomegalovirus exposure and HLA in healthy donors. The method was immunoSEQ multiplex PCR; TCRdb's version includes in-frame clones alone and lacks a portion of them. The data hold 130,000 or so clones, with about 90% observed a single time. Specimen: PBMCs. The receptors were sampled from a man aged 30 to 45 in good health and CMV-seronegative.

CDR3 sequence: CASQGAGYEQYF. In DNA form, the CDR3 reads TGTGCCAGCCAGGGGGCGGGTTACGAGCAGTACTTC. The gene calls are TRBV7-6 and TRBJ2-7; 8 bases map to TRBD1. V gave up 8 bases and J gave up 4 bases; unmatched junction bases: 4. CDR3 length: 12 residues. In germline, CDR1 is SGHVS, CDR2 FNYEAQ.

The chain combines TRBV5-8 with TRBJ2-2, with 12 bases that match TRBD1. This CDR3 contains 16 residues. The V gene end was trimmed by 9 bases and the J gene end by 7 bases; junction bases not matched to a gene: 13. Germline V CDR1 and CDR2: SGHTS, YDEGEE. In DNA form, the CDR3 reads TGTGCCACGGGACAGGGGGCGCCGCTAAAGGGCGGGGAGCTGTTTTTT. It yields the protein CATGQGAPLKGGELFF.

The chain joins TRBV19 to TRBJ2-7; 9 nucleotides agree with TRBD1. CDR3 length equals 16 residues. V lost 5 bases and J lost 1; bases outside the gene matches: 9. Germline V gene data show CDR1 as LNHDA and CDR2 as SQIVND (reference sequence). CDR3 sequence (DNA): TGTGCCAGTAGTCCCCTCCCGGGACAGGGATCCTACGAGCAGTACTTC. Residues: CASSPLPGQGSYEQYF. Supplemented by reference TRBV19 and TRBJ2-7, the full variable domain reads DGGITQSPKYLFRKEGQNVTLSCEQNLNHDAMYWYRQDPGQGLRLIYYSQIVNDFQKGDIAEGYSVSREKKESFPLTVTSAQKNPTAFYLCASSPLPGQGSYEQYFGPGTRLTVT.

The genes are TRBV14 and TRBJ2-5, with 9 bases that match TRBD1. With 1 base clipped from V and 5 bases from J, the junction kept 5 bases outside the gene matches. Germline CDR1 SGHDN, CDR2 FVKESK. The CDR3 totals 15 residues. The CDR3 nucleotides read TGTGCCAGCAGCCAAGGGACAGGGGCACGGGAGACCCAGTACTTC. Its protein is CASSQGTGARETQYF.

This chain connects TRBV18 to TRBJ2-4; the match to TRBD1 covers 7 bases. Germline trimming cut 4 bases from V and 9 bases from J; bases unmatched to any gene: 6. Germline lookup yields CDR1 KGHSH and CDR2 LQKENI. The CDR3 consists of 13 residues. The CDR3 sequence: CASSLNRGAIQYF. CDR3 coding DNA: TGTGCCAGCTCACTAAACAGGGGTGCCATTCAGTACTTC.